This entry features one T cell receptor beta chain sequence. With 4 bases clipped from V and 2 bases from J, the junction kept 2 bases outside the gene matches. From germline, CDR1 is SEHNR and CDR2 FQNEAQ (reference sequence). CDR3 size: 15 residues. The protocol was immunoSEQ multiplex PCR, while the TCRdb copy is restricted to in-frame clones and leaves out a portion. The data show tens of thousands of clones, 75% to 95% seen once. The sample is drawn from a study of T cell changes during pregnancy in multiple sclerosis. Specimen: CD4+ T cells from peripheral blood mononuclear cells, collected before pregnancy. The receptor was derived from a female donor with multiple sclerosis, enrolled in a pregnancy study. This chain joins TRBV7-9 and TRBJ2-7, with TRBD2 matching over 13 bases. CDR3 in amino acids: CASSSGLAGPYEQYF. In DNA, the CDR3 is TGTGCCAGCAGCTCGGGACTAGCGGGACCCTACGAGCAGTACTTC.